This TCR beta chain was documented in a study of cytomegalovirus exposure and HLA in healthy donors. The ends lost 0 bases at V and 0 bases at J; junction bases unmatched: 4. Germline assignment: CDR1 SGHRS and CDR2 YFSETQ. The CDR3 covers 18 residues. Study-wide points: For most TCR beta V segments, an earlier analysis put the productive rate at about 87% or about 30% of the time. Later analysis associated a missense DCLRE1C variant with TCR beta V- and J-gene trimming. Some TCR beta chains (roughly 150 of them) were listed as cytomegalovirus-associated.

The PCR employed 60 Vbeta primers together with 13 Jbeta primers. Produced via immunoSEQ multiplex PCR; TCRdb's table is partial and in-frame only. The sample has hundreds of thousands of clones, approximately 84% seen once. About this clone: Its antigen is still unknown.

Sequenced sample: PBMCs. The chain employs TRBV5-1 and TRBJ2-5; TRBD2 agrees at 14 bases. The receptor's source is a woman between 35 and 50 years old in good health and CMV-seronegative. The DNA for the CDR3 is TGCGCCAGCAGCTTGGGACTAGCGGGGGGGGTATACCAAGAGACCCAGTACTTC. Translating it yields CASSLGLAGGVYQETQYF.